Following are 19 T cell receptor beta chains from one sample sequenced in a study of radiation and T cells in renal cell carcinoma. The method was immunoSEQ multiplex PCR; TCRdb's version includes in-frame clones alone and lacks a portion of them. The sample lists tens of thousands of clones; 65% to 85% were seen once. Time point defined: baseline pretreatment blood. The treatment was: 15 Gy SBRT to primary tumor, nephrectomy 4 weeks later. The source material was blood, sampled from a patient whose treatment included radiotherapy and nephrectomy. Source of these receptors: a man in his fifties or sixties with renal cell carcinoma.

The genes are TRBV7-2 and TRBJ2-2, with a weak D call TRBD1 (5 bases). Trimming took off 1 base at V and 1 base at J, with 7 bases between the two ends. The CDR3 is made up of 15 amino acids. Germline V gene data show CDR1 as SGHTA and CDR2 as FQGNSA. The CDR3 nucleotides are TGTGCCAGCAGCTTAGTTACAGGGAACACCGGGGAGCTGTTTTTT. It yields the protein CASSLVTGNTGELFF.

This clone was seen a few times. The gene calls are TRBV5-4 and TRBJ1-2; D is undetermined. Per germline, CDR1 SGHNT and CDR2 YYREEE (reference sequence). The CDR3 has 13 residues. V was pared by 3 bases and J by 8 bases, with 14 bases between. The DNA of the CDR3 is TGTGCCAGCAGCTCCCCTGAGGGTCTCGGCTACACCTTC. Translation gives CASSSPEGLGYTF.

This chain joins TRBV23-1 and TRBJ2-7, with D unclear. TRBV23-1 is assigned to the ORF class and has an uncertain function. Trimming stripped 0 bases from V and 6 bases from J, with 3 bases between. The CDR3 consists of 11 residues. The CDR3 DNA reads as TGCGCCAGCAGTCAATCGAGCGAGCAGTACTTC. Amino acids: CASSQSSEQYF.

The chain couples TRBV5-1 to TRBJ2-3, with TRBD2 identical over 11 bases. V was pared by 3 bases and J by 0 bases, with 3 bases of the junction left unmatched. Germline CDR1 reads SGHRS; CDR2 reads YFSETQ. This CDR3 is 16 amino acids long. CDR3: CASSYRLAGSTDTQYF. CDR3 nucleotide sequence: TGCGCCAGCAGCTACCGACTAGCGGGAAGCACAGATACGCAGTATTTT.

V usage is TRBV5-4 and J usage is TRBJ2-7, with TRBD1 matching over 9 bases. Trimming took 0 bases from V and 6 from J; bases not matched to a gene: 1. The CDR3 extends over 13 amino acids. The germline gives CDR1 SGHNT, CDR2 YYREEE (reference sequence). CDR3 in DNA: TGTGCCAGCAGCTTGGGACAGGGGGTCGAGCAGTACTTC. Residues: CASSLGQGVEQYF.

This chain connects TRBV11-3 to TRBJ2-2; the match to TRBD2 covers 10 bases. CDR1 SGHNT and CDR2 YENEEA come from the germline V gene. The V gene end was trimmed by 3 bases and the J gene end by 1 base; junction bases not matched to a gene: 5. The CDR3 covers 17 residues. CDR3 sequence (DNA): TGTGCCAGCAGCTTTGGACCTAGCGGGGGGAACACCGGGGAGCTGTTTTTT. This gives the protein CASSFGPSGGNTGELFF.

The chain is built from TRBV14 and TRBJ2-5, with D tentatively TRBD1 (6 bases). The germline V and J ends were trimmed by 4 bases and 12 bases, with 15 bases remaining between them. The germline V gene has CDR1 SGHDN and CDR2 FVKESK. The CDR3 has 12 residues. This CDR3 is CASSRTGTWEYF. CDR3 nucleotide sequence: TGTGCCAGCAGCCGAACCGGGACATGGGAGTACTTC. The variable domain in full, completed from reference TRBV14 and TRBJ2-5, reads EAGVTQFPSHSVIEKGQTVTLRCDPISGHDNLYWYRRVMGKEIKFLLHFVKESKQDESGMPNNRFLAERTGGTYSTLKVQPAELEDSGVYFCASSRTGTWEYFGPGTRLLVL.

The chain joins TRBV2 to TRBJ2-7; D unclear. The V gene's germline CDR1 is SNHLY and CDR2 FYNNEI. The CDR3 sequence is 11 residues long. The V and J ends lost 11 bases and 3 bases respectively, with 11 bases between them. The CDR3 DNA follows: TGTGCCCAGAATAGGGACTACGAGCAGTACTTC. It is translated as CAQNRDYEQYF.

This chain connects TRBV15 to TRBJ1-5; tentatively, D is TRBD1 (5 bases). The V gene lost 5 bases and the J gene lost 6 bases, with 14 bases spanning the gap. The CDR3 runs to 14 residues. Germline assignment: CDR1 LNHNV and CDR2 YYDKDF (reference sequence). The CDR3 bases are TGTGCCACCAGCGGAGTGGGTAGGGGTCAGCCCCAGCATTTT. Its translation: CATSGVGRGQPQHF.

The chain links TRBV7-2 to TRBJ2-5, with unresolved D. CDR1 is SGHTA and CDR2 is FQGNSA in the germline V gene. The CDR3 contains 11 residues. With 5 bases removed from V and 10 bases from J, the gap between germline ends came to 11 bases. The CDR3, as DNA: TGTGCCAGCAGCGAAGGTGTCTTCCAGTACTTC. Protein sequence: CASSEGVFQYF.

Only one count was recorded for this clone. V is TRBV2 and J is TRBJ1-2; 10 bases agree with TRBD1. V shed 2 bases and J 8 bases; nucleotides not matched to a gene: 11. Germline V gene lookup returns CDR1 SNHLY and CDR2 FYNNEI. The CDR3 contains 16 residues. In DNA form, the CDR3 reads TGTGCCAGCAGTGAATTCAGTGAGACAGGGGGCGTGGGCTACACCTTC. Protein product: CASSEFSETGGVGYTF.

The chain combines TRBV15 with TRBJ2-1; no firm D call. The CDR3 runs 17 residues. Trimming left V 0 bases short and J 0 bases short, with 12 bases between. Germline CDR1 LNHNV, CDR2 YYDKDF (reference sequence). The CDR3 loop is CATSRDRTSGSYNEQFF. The CDR3 DNA follows: TGTGCCACCAGCAGAGACCGGACGAGTGGCTCCTACAATGAGCAGTTCTTC.

This chain links TRBV28 with TRBJ2-1; D is ambiguous. Germline values: CDR1 MDHEN, CDR2 SYDVKM. This CDR3 comprises 11 residues. V gave up 2 bases and J gave up 7 bases, with 3 bases separating them. The DNA of the CDR3 is TGTGCCAGCAGTTTAAGGAATGAGCAGTTCTTC. It specifies CASSLRNEQFF. Full variable domain (outside the CDR3, taken from reference TRBV28 and TRBJ2-1): DVKVTQSSRYLVKRTGEKVFLECVQDMDHENMFWYRQDPGLGLRLIYFSYDVKMKEKGDIPEGYSVSREKKERFSLILESASTNQTSMYLCASSLRNEQFFGPGTRLTVL.

The CDR3 bases are TGTGCCAGCAGCTTCGGGATGGGCTCCTACGAGCAGTACTTC. Its translation: CASSFGMGSYEQYF. The V gene is TRBV7-6, the J gene TRBJ2-7; D is possibly TRBD2 (5 bases). The CDR3 runs to 14 residues. Per germline, CDR1 SGHVS and CDR2 FNYEAQ. Trimming removed 3 bases at V and 0 bases at J, with 9 bases between. Full variable domain (missing parts from reference TRBV7-6 and TRBJ2-7): GAGVSQSPRYKVTKRGQDVALRCDPISGHVSLYWYRQALGQGPEFLTYFNYEAQQDKSGLPNDRFSAERPEGSISTLTIQRTEQRDSAMYRCASSFGMGSYEQYFGPGTRLTVT.

V gene TRBV11-2 combines with J gene TRBJ1-1; D is possibly TRBD1 (5 bases). Germline-derived CDR1 and CDR2 are SGHAT and FQNNGV. V lost 5 bases and J lost 1, with 17 bases in between. The CDR3 is made up of 16 amino acids. The CDR3 reads CASSMAGWGRNTEAFF. CDR3 DNA sequence: TGTGCCAGCAGCATGGCTGGGTGGGGCCGGAACACTGAAGCTTTCTTT.

This chain joins TRBV6-1 and TRBJ1-1; no clear D gene. The CDR3 has 13 residues. CDR1 MNHNS and CDR2 SASEGT come from the germline V gene. V lost 8 bases to trimming and J lost 0 bases, with 10 bases between them. Written as DNA, the CDR3 is TGTGCCAGCCGAGGGAACCTGAACACTGAAGCTTTCTTT. Translated: CASRGNLNTEAFF.

This clone is judged medium-sized (0.01 to 0.1%). This chain uses TRBV9 with TRBJ1-1, with 7 nucleotides matching TRBD1. After removal of 5 bases from V and 8 bases from J, the junction contained 12 bases not matched to a gene. CDR3 length equals 14 residues. Germline loops: CDR1 SGDLS, CDR2 YYNGEE. DNA of the CDR3: TGTGCCAGCAGTGGTGTAATAGGGGGCGGAGAAGCTTTCTTT. This translates into CASSGVIGGGEAFF.

The rearrangement joins TRBV7-6 to TRBJ2-7; possible D gene TRBD2, 6 bases. Germline V gives CDR1 SGHVS, CDR2 FNYEAQ. Trimming removed 5 bases from V and 1 base from J, with 18 bases in between. This CDR3 has 16 residues. The CDR3 region has the DNA TGTGCCAGCAGCCCACAAGGAGGGTTCATTTCCTACGAGCAGTACTTC. It translates to CASSPQGGFISYEQYF.

V usage is TRBV28 and J usage is TRBJ2-7, with TRBD2 matching over 10 bases. CDR1 is MDHEN, CDR2 SYDVKM, per germline. V gave up 6 bases and J gave up 0 bases; unmatched junction bases: 8. This CDR3 contains 16 residues. In DNA, the CDR3 is TGTGCCAGCAGCAACGGACTAGCGGCGAGCTCCTACGAGCAGTACTTC. Amino acids: CASSNGLAASSYEQYF.